The next 13 T cell receptor beta chains were all read from a single sample in a study of blood T cell repertoires in COVID-19. Libraries were prepared by immunoSEQ multiplex PCR; TCRdb keeps only in-frame clonotypes and omits some of them. The sample holds tens of thousands of clones, approximately 89% seen once. Sequencing was performed on peripheral blood. Receptors were obtained from a woman aged 45-59 years with active COVID-19.

The chain carries TRBV5-6 and TRBJ1-1; TRBD1 agrees at 7 bases. Germline lookup yields CDR1 SGHDT and CDR2 YYEEEE. This CDR3 has 14 amino acids. V gave up 4 bases and J gave up 4 bases; unmatched junction bases: 7. The CDR3 sequence: CASSQGGVGTEAFF. In DNA form, the CDR3 reads TGTGCCAGCAGCCAGGGGGGAGTGGGCACTGAAGCTTTCTTT. Together with reference TRBV5-6 and TRBJ1-1, the CDR3 gives the full variable domain: DAGVTQSPTHLIKTRGQQVTLRCSPKSGHDTVSWYQQALGQGPQFIFQYYEEEERQRGNFPDRFSGHQFPNYSSELNVNALLLGDSALYLCASSQGGVGTEAFFGQGTRLTVV.

The chain joins TRBV7-9 to TRBJ2-5, with D maybe TRBD1 (6 bases). Germline V gives CDR1 SEHNR, CDR2 FQNEAQ (reference sequence). The CDR3 is 15 amino acids. Trimming took off 3 bases at V and 3 bases at J, with 14 bases between the two ends. The CDR3 region is CASSFKDREKETQYF. In nucleotides, the CDR3 is TGTGCCAGCAGCTTCAAGGACAGAGAAAAAGAGACCCAGTACTTC.

The rearrangement links TRBV5-4 to TRBJ2-2; 10 bases map to TRBD1. CDR1 and CDR2 from the germline V gene are SGHNT and YYREEE (reference sequence). This CDR3 comprises 15 residues. Trimming at V came to 7 bases and at J to 4 bases, leaving 7 bases not matched to a gene. CDR3: CASSGTGVFTGELFF. DNA for the CDR3: TGTGCCAGCTCCGGGACAGGGGTGTTCACCGGGGAGCTGTTTTTT. The full variable domain, its missing parts supplied by reference TRBV5-4 and TRBJ2-2, is ETGVTQSPTHLIKTRGQQVTLRCSSQSGHNTVSWYQQALGQGPQFIFQYYREEENGRGNFPPRFSGLQFPNYSSELNVNALELDDSALYLCASSGTGVFTGELFFGEGSRLTVL.

The genes are TRBV9 and TRBJ2-5; 11 bases line up with TRBD2. Trimming cost V 2 bases and J 4 bases; bases outside gene matches: 4. The germline V gene has CDR1 SGDLS and CDR2 YYNGEE. This CDR3 spans 15 amino acids. The DNA for the CDR3 is TGTGCCAGCAGCGTCCTGACTAGCGGGACAGAGACCCAGTACTTC. It codes for CASSVLTSGTETQYF. Drawing the rest from reference TRBV9 and TRBJ2-5, the complete variable domain is DSGVTQTPKHLITATGQRVTLRCSPRSGDLSVYWYQQSLDQGLQFLIQYYNGEERAKGNILERFSAQQFPDLHSELNLSSLELGDSALYFCASSVLTSGTETQYFGPGTRLLVL.

This chain uses TRBV19 with TRBJ1-1; 9 bases agree with TRBD1. The length of the CDR3 is 14 residues. Germline CDR1 and CDR2: LNHDA and SQIVND (reference sequence). Germline trimming cut 4 bases from V and 5 bases from J; bases unmatched to any gene: 5. The DNA for the CDR3 is TGTGCCAGTAGTACTGACAGGGGGGGAACTGAAGCTTTCTTT. It is translated as CASSTDRGGTEAFF.

J is TRBJ2-1 and V is TRBV5-1; 9 bases match TRBD2. The CDR3 runs to 16 residues. V was clipped by 3 bases and J by 8 bases; unmatched bases: 12. The V gene's germline CDR1 is SGHRS and CDR2 YFSETQ. CDR3 sequence reads: CASSSPGGRDIDEQFF. CDR3 DNA: TGCGCCAGCAGCTCCCCTGGCGGGAGGGATATAGATGAGCAGTTCTTC.

The genes are TRBV27 and TRBJ2-1; D unclear. The CDR3 extends over 14 amino acids. Germline CDR1 is MNHEY and CDR2 is SMNVEV (reference sequence). Trimming removed 6 bases from V and 0 bases from J, with 9 bases in between. The CDR3 reads CASRERSSYNEQFF. CDR3 DNA sequence: TGTGCCAGCAGGGAAAGGAGCTCCTACAATGAGCAGTTCTTC.

The CDR3 sequence: CASSFGTVGDYGYTF. The CDR3 region has the DNA TGTGCCAGCAGTTTCGGGACAGTCGGGGATTATGGCTACACCTTC. The V gene is TRBV6-5, the J gene TRBJ1-2; 7 positions match TRBD1. The CDR3 runs to 15 residues. Germline trimming cut 4 bases from V and 5 bases from J; bases unmatched to any gene: 10. CDR1 and CDR2 from the germline V gene are MNHEY and SVGAGI.

By share, this clone ranks as medium-sized. The chain carries TRBV15 and TRBJ1-6, with D possibly being TRBD1 (5 bases). Trimming shortened V by 0 bases and J by 9 bases, and 9 bases separated the two germline ends. This CDR3 has 14 residues. Germline CDR1 is LNHNV and CDR2 is YYDKDF (reference sequence). The CDR3 loop is CATSRDQGLSPLHF. CDR3 nucleotide sequence: TGTGCCACCAGCAGAGACCAGGGACTTTCACCCCTCCACTTT.

This chain joins TRBV7-9 and TRBJ2-1, with D possibly TRBD1 on 6 matching bases. V was trimmed by 3 bases and J by 5 bases, leaving 8 bases between them. Germline CDR1 SEHNR, CDR2 FQNEAQ (reference sequence). The CDR3 loop spans 13 amino acids. CDR3 protein: CASSFSGDNEQFF. The CDR3 DNA follows: TGTGCCAGCAGCTTTTCAGGGGACAATGAGCAGTTCTTC.

The rearrangement links TRBV7-3 to TRBJ2-3; TRBD2 matches at 10 bases. The ends lost 4 bases at V and 6 bases at J; junction bases unmatched: 10. Germline values: CDR1 SGHTA, CDR2 FQGTGA. The CDR3 is 16 amino acids. This CDR3 reads CASSSGLAAPGDTQYF. Written as DNA, the CDR3 is TGTGCCAGCAGCTCCGGACTAGCGGCCCCGGGGGATACGCAGTATTTT. The whole variable domain, filled in from reference TRBV7-3 and TRBJ2-3, reads GAGVSQTPSNKVTEKGKYVELRCDPISGHTALYWYRQSLGQGPEFLIYFQGTGAADDSGLPNDRFFAVRPEGSVSTLKIQRTERGDSAVYLCASSSGLAAPGDTQYFGPGTRLTVL.

This chain connects TRBV30 to TRBJ2-7, with TRBD1 matching 7 bases. V was pared by 1 base and J by 5 bases, with 2 bases of the junction left unmatched. This CDR3 region has 12 residues. Germline V gene sequence: CDR1 GTSNPN, CDR2 SVGIG (reference sequence). Here the CDR3 DNA reads TGTGCCTGGAGTGCTACAGGGGACGAGCAGTACTTC. This encodes CAWSATGDEQYF.

The chain couples TRBV25-1 to TRBJ2-1; D perhaps matches TRBD2 (5 bases). V shed 2 bases and J shed 4 bases, with 12 bases lying between them. This CDR3 comprises 15 residues. The germline V gene encodes CDR1 MGHDK and CDR2 SYGVNS. The CDR3 sequence is CASSEEGSAYNEQFF. Written as DNA, the CDR3 is TGTGCCAGCAGTGAAGAGGGTAGCGCGTACAATGAGCAGTTCTTC.